One sample yielded the 2 T cell receptor beta chains listed below, sequenced in a study of T cells after posttransplantation cyclophosphamide. Sequencing used immunoSEQ multiplex PCR; TCRdb keeps in-frame clones, though not all of them. This sample has about 14,000 clones, with approximately 81% found just once. Control samples came 1 year after myeloablative marrow transplants with methotrexate plus calcineurin inhibitor. Sequences were derived from PBMCs, sampled 350 to 400 days after allogeneic stem cell transplant with calcineurin inhibitor and methotrexate. These receptors were collected from a male patient aged 18 to 29 who received an allogeneic stem cell transplant from a related donor, was CMV-positive, and had no GVHD. Some T cells may possibly be graft donor cells.

This clone has only a few counts. The chain joins TRBV9 to TRBJ2-1; 7 positions match TRBD2. The CDR3 extends over 13 amino acids. Germline CDR1 reads SGDLS; CDR2 reads YYNGEE. Unmatched junction bases numbered 12, after V lost 3 bases and J lost 15 bases. CDR3 sequence reads: CASSDRISGATFF. The CDR3 bases are TGTGCCAGCAGCGACCGGATCAGCGGGGCCACGTTCTTC. The entire variable domain, with the rest obtained from reference TRBV9 and TRBJ2-1, is as follows: DSGVTQTPKHLITATGQRVTLRCSPRSGDLSVYWYQQSLDQGLQFLIQYYNGEERAKGNILERFSAQQFPDLHSELNLSSLELGDSALYFCASSDRISGATFFGPGTRLTVL.

The chain couples TRBV28 to TRBJ1-4; 9 nucleotides match TRBD1. The CDR3 covers 15 residues. Germline CDR1 is MDHEN and CDR2 is SYDVKM. Trimming took 6 bases from V and 5 from J; bases not matched to a gene: 7. CDR3 DNA sequence: TGTGCCAGCAGCTCCCCGACAGGGGGGAATGAAAAACTGTTTTTT. As protein: CASSSPTGGNEKLFF.